This T cell receptor beta chain derives from a study of cytotoxic CD8 clonotypes in ibrutinib-treated CLL. On the study more broadly: Among the samples, the mean was approximately 250,000 productive templates and 94,082 productive rearrangements.

The CDR3 runs 16 residues. Germline CDR1 and CDR2: KGHSH and LQKENI. Target depth was 1 in 200,000 to 1 in 1 million T cells, about 10x per clonotype. Repertoires were generated with immunoSEQ multiplex PCR, while TCRdb's copy carries only in-frame clones and drops some. This table has 330,000 or so clones, roughly 71% appearing once. Concerning this clone itself: At one end, the junction sequence differs from germline, possibly due to a read error.

This rearrangement joins TRBV18 to TRBJ2-2, with D perhaps TRBD1 (6 bases). The source is a human donor with chronic lymphocytic leukemia. The input for sequencing was PBMCs, taken after 36 months of ibrutinib treatment. Written as DNA, the CDR3 is TGTGCCAGCTCACCACCGGGGACAAAGAACCCCGGGGAGCTGTTTTTT. The encoded protein is CASSPPGTKNPGELFF. The variable domain in full, completed from reference TRBV18 and TRBJ2-2, reads NAGVMQNPRHLVRRRGQEARLRCSPMKGHSHVYWYRQLPEEGLKFMVYLQKENIIDESGMPKERFSAEFPKEGPSILRIQQVVRGDSAAYFCASSPPGTKNPGELFFGEGSRLTVL.